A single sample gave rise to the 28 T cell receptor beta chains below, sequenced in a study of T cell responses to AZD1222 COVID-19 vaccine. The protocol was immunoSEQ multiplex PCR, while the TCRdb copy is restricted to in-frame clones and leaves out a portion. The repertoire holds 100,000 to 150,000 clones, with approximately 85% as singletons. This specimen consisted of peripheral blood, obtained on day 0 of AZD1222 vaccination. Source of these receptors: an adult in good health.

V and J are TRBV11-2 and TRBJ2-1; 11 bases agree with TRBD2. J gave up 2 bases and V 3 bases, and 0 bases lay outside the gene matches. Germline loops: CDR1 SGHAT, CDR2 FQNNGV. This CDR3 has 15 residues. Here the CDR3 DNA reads TGTGCCAGCAGCTTTAGCGGGGGGGCCTACAATGAGCAGTTCTTC. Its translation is CASSFSGGAYNEQFF.

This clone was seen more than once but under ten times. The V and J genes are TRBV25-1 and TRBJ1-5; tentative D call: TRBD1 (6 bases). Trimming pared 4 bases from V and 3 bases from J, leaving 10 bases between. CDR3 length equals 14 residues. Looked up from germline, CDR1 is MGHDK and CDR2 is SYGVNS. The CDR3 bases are TGTGCCAGCAGTGGAGGGACACTCAATCAGCCCCAGCATTTT. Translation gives CASSGGTLNQPQHF.

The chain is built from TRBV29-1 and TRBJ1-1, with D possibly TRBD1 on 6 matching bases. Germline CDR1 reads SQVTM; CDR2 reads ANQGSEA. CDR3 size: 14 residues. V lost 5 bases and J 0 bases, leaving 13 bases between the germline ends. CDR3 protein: CSVRIGTLNTEAFF. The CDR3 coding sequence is TGCAGCGTTCGGATAGGGACACTGAACACTGAAGCTTTCTTT.

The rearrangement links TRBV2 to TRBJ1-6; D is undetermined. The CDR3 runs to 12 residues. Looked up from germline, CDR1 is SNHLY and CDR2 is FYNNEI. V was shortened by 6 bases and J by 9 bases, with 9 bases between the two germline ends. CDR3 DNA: TGTGCCAGCAGGATAGACGGTTCACCCCTCCACTTT. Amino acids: CASRIDGSPLHF.

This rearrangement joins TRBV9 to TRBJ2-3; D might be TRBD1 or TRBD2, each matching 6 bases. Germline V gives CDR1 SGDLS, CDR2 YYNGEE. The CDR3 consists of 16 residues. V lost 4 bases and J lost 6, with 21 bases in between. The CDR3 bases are TGTGCCAGCAGCTCCCTGGGGGGCGGGGCACCGGATACGCAGTATTTT. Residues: CASSSLGGGAPDTQYF.

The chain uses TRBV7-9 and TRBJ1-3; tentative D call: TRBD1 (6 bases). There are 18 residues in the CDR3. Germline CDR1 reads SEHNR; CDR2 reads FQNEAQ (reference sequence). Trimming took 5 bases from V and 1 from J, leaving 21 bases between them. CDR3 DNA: TGTGCCAGCAGCCCCCTCGGGGGCGAGAAGTCATCTGGAAACACCATATATTTT. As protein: CASSPLGGEKSSGNTIYF.

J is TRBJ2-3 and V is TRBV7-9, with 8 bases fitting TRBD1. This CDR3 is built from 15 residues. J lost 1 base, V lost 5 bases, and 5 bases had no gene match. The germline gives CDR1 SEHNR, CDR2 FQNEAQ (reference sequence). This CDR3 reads CASSTDRGGTDTQYF. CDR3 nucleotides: TGTGCCAGCAGCACCGACAGGGGTGGCACAGATACGCAGTATTTT.

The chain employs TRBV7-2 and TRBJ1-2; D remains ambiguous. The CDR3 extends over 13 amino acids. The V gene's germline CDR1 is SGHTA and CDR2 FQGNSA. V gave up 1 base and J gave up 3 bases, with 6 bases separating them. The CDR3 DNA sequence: TGTGCCAGCAGCTTAGAGAAGGACTATGGCTACACCTTC. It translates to CASSLEKDYGYTF.

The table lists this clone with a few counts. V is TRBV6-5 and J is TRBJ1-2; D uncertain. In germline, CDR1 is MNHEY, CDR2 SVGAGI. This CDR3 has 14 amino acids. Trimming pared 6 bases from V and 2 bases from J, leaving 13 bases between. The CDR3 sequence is CASSQGIVNYGYTF. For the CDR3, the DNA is TGTGCCAGCAGCCAAGGAATCGTAAACTATGGCTACACCTTC.

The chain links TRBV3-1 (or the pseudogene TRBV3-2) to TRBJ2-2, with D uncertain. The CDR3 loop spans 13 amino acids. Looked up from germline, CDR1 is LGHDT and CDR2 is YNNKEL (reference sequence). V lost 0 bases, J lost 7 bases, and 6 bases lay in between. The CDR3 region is CASSQEIYGELFF. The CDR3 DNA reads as TGTGCCAGCAGCCAAGAAATTTACGGGGAGCTGTTTTTT.

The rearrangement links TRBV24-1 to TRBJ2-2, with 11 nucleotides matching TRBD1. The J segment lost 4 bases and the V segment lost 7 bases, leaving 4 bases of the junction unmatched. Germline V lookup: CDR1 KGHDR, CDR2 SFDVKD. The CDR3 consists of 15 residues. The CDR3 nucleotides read TGTGCCACCAGAACCGGGACAGGGGGCACCGGGGAGCTGTTTTTT. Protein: CATRTGTGGTGELFF.

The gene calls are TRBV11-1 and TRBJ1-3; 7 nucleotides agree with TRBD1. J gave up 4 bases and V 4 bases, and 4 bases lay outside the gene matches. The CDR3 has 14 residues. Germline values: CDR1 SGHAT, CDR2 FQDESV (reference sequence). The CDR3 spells CASSSGTAGNTIYF. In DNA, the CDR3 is TGTGCCAGCAGCTCCGGGACAGCCGGAAACACCATATATTTT.

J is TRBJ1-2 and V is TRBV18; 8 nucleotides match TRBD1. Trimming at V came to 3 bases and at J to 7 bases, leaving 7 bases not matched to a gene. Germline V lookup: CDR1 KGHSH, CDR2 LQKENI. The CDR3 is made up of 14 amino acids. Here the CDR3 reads CASSPYDRGSGYTF. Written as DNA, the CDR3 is TGTGCCAGCTCACCGTACGACAGGGGCAGTGGCTACACCTTC.

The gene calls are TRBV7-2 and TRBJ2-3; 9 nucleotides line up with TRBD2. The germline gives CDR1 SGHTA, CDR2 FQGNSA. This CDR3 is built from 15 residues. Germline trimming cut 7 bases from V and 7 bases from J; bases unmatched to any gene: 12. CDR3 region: CASTDGGRAVNTQYF. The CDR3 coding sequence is TGTGCCAGCACCGACGGCGGGAGGGCGGTAAATACGCAGTATTTT.

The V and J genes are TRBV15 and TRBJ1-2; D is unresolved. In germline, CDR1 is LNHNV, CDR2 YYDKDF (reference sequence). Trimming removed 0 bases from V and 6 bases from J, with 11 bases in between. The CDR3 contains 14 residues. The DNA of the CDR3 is TGTGCCACCAGCAGAGATCCGGACCGGGATGGCTACACCTTC. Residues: CATSRDPDRDGYTF.

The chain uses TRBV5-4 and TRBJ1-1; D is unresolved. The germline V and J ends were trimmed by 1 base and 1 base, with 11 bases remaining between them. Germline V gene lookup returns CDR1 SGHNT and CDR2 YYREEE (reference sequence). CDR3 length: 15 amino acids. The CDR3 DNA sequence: TGTGCCAGCAGCTTGAGCGGGATATCGAACACTGAAGCTTTCTTT. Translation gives CASSLSGISNTEAFF.

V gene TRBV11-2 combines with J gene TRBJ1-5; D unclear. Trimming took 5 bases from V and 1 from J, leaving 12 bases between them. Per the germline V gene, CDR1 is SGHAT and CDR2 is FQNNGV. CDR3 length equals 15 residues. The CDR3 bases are TGTGCCAGCAGCACGGTGTATAAGAGCAATCAGCCCCAGCATTTT. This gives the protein CASSTVYKSNQPQHF.

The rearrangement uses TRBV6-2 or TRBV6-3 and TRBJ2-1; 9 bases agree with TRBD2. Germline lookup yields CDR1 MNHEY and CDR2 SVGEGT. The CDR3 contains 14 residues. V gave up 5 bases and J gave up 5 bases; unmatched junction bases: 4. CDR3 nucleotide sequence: TGTGCCAGCAGTCCGAGACTAGCGGACAATGAGCAGTTCTTC. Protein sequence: CASSPRLADNEQFF.

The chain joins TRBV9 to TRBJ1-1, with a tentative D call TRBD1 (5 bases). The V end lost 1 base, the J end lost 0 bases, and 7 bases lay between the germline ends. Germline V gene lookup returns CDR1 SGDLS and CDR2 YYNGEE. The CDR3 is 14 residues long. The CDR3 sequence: CASSVQGMNTEAFF. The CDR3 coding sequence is TGTGCCAGCAGCGTACAGGGCATGAACACTGAAGCTTTCTTT.

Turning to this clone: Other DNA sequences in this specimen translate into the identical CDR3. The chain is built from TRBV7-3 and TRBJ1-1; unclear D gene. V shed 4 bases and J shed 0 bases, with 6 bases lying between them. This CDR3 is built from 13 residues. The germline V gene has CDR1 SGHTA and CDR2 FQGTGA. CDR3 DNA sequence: TGTGCCAGCAGCTCCGGCTTGAACACTGAAGCTTTCTTT. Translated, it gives CASSSGLNTEAFF.

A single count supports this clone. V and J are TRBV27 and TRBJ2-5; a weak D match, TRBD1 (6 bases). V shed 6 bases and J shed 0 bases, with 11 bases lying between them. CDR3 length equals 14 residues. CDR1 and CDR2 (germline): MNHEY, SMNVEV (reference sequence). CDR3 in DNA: TGTGCCAGCAGCACCGGGACAAACCAAGAGACCCAGTACTTC. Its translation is CASSTGTNQETQYF.

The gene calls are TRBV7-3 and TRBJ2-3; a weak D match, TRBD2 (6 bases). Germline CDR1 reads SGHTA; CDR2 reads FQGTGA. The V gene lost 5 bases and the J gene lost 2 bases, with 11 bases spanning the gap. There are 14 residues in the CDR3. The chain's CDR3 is CASSVGLNTDTQYF. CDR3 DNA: TGTGCCAGCAGCGTGGGACTTAACACAGATACGCAGTATTTT.

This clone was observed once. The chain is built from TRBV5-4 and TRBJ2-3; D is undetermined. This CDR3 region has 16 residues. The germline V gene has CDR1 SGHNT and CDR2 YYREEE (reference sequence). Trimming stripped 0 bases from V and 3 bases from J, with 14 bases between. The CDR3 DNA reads TGTGCCAGCAGCTTGGGTTCTTCTGTAACTACAGATACGCAGTATTTT. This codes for CASSLGSSVTTDTQYF.

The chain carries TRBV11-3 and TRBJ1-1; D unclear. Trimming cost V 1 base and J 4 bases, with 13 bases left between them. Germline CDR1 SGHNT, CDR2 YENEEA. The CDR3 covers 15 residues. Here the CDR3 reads CASSLVLARSTEAFF. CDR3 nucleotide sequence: TGTGCCAGCAGCTTAGTTCTAGCCCGAAGCACTGAAGCTTTCTTT.

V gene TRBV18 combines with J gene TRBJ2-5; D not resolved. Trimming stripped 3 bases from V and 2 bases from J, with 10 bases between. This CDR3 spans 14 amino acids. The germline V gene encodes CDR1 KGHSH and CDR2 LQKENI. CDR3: CASSPSGVQETQYF. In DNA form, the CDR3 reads TGTGCCAGCTCACCGAGTGGTGTACAAGAGACCCAGTACTTC.

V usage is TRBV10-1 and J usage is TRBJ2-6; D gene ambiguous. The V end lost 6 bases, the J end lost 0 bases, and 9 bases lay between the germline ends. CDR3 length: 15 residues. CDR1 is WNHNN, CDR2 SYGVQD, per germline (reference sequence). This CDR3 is CASSPDSSGANVLTF. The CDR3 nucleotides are TGCGCCAGCAGCCCAGACTCCTCTGGGGCCAACGTCCTGACTTTC.

The CDR3 spells CASSSRQGAAEAFF. The CDR3 DNA is TGTGCCAGCAGCTCACGACAGGGGGCCGCTGAAGCTTTCTTT. The chain has TRBV9 and TRBJ1-1, with 10 bases fitting TRBD1. The germline gives CDR1 SGDLS, CDR2 YYNGEE. The CDR3 contains 14 residues. The J segment lost 6 bases and the V segment lost 4 bases, leaving 6 bases of the junction unmatched.

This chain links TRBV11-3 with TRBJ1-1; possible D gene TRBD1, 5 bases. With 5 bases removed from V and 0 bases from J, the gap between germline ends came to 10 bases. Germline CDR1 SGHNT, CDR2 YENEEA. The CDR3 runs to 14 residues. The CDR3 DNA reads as TGTGCCAGCAGCCGCGGGGGGATGAACACTGAAGCTTTCTTT. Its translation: CASSRGGMNTEAFF.